This entry lists 15 T cell receptor beta chains sequenced from one sample in a study of blood T cell repertoires in COVID-19. The repertoire was sequenced with immunoSEQ multiplex PCR; TCRdb's copy has only in-frame clones and lacks some. The sample has 200,000 or so clones, 80% to 90% seen once; the top ten hold around 12%. The sequencing sample was made of peripheral blood. The receptor source for this set is a woman of 80 years or more with COVID-19, enrolled during active disease.

This clone was counted once. V gene TRBV4-1 combines with J gene TRBJ1-3, with 8 positions matching TRBD1. V gave up 0 bases and J gave up 0 bases; unmatched junction bases: 4. The CDR3 has 17 residues. Germline CDR1 is MGHRA and CDR2 is YSYEKL. The CDR3: CASSQEHRGFSGNTIYF. The CDR3 DNA sequence: TGCGCCAGCAGCCAAGAGCACAGGGGGTTCTCTGGAAACACCATATATTTT.

The chain recombines TRBV29-1 with TRBJ2-3; weak D call: TRBD1 (6 bases). Germline CDR1 is SQVTM and CDR2 is ANQGSEA. V was pared by 2 bases and J by 3 bases, with 15 bases between. The CDR3 totals 15 residues. The CDR3, as DNA: TGCAGCGTTGAACAAACAGGGTTATGGACAGATACGCAGTATTTT. Protein: CSVEQTGLWTDTQYF.

The rearrangement links TRBV10-3 to TRBJ1-2; 9 bases agree with TRBD1. Germline loops: CDR1 ENHRY, CDR2 SYGVKD. The V gene end was trimmed by 9 bases and the J gene end by 6 bases; junction bases not matched to a gene: 11. The CDR3 has 14 amino acids. The CDR3, as DNA: TGTGCCATAGATCCCGGGACAGGGAGTAATGGCTACACCTTC. It is translated as CAIDPGTGSNGYTF.

This clone has just one count. CDR3 protein: CASKPGTAKASGANVLTF. In nucleotides, the CDR3 is TGCGCCAGCAAACCCGGGACAGCAAAAGCCTCTGGGGCCAACGTCCTGACTTTC. The chain is built from TRBV10-1 and TRBJ2-6; 7 bases match TRBD1. The CDR3 is 18 amino acids. CDR1 is WNHNN, CDR2 SYGVQD, per germline (reference sequence). Trimming cost V 7 bases and J 0 bases; bases outside gene matches: 12.

The J gene is TRBJ1-1, the V gene TRBV4-2, with D unclear. This CDR3 comprises 14 residues. V was clipped by 5 bases and J by 2 bases, with 12 bases between them. CDR1 and CDR2 (germline): LGHNA, YNFKEQ. CDR3 sequence reads: CASSIPGLNTEAFF. For the CDR3, the DNA is TGTGCCAGCAGCATTCCGGGTCTCAACACTGAAGCTTTCTTT.

This clone appeared a few times. The chain couples TRBV19 to TRBJ1-1, with a tentative D call TRBD1 (6 bases). Germline CDR1 is LNHDA and CDR2 is SQIVND (reference sequence). V shed 7 bases and J shed 4 bases, with 16 bases lying between them. CDR3 size: 14 residues. The CDR3 loop reads CASTTQGFGTEAFF. The CDR3 nucleotides are TGTGCCAGTACCACACAGGGATTTGGCACTGAAGCTTTCTTT.

The CDR3 nucleotides read TGTGCCAGCACCTTAGCGGGACTGGAGACCCAGTACTTC. Its translation is CASTLAGLETQYF. This sequence joins TRBV6-6 and TRBJ2-5; 8 bases are a match to TRBD2. J was trimmed by 5 bases and V by 7 bases; bases with no gene match: 6. The CDR3 is 13 residues long. CDR1 MNHNY and CDR2 SVGAGI come from the germline V gene (reference sequence).

This sequence joins TRBV12-5 and TRBJ1-5, with 9 bases matching TRBD1. This CDR3 region has 18 residues. CDR1 is LGHNT, CDR2 FRNRAP, per germline. With 0 bases clipped from V and 6 bases from J, the junction kept 12 bases outside the gene matches. CDR3 loop: CASGLVLSTRDRVQPQHF. CDR3 bases: TGTGCTAGTGGTTTGGTACTATCTACCCGGGACAGGGTTCAGCCCCAGCATTTT.

The chain carries TRBV28 and TRBJ1-2, with 10 bases that match TRBD1. The CDR3 has 18 amino acids. Germline assignment: CDR1 MDHEN and CDR2 SYDVKM. The ends lost 5 bases at V and 1 base at J; junction bases unmatched: 13. DNA of the CDR3: TGTGCCAGCAGTCTCGAAGACAGGGGGCTTCTGTTTAACTATGGCTACACCTTC. This codes for CASSLEDRGLLFNYGYTF.

This clone showed up just once. The CDR3 loop is CASSLRRGAPWEQYF. In nucleotides, the CDR3 is TGTGCCAGCAGCTTACGGCGGGGGGCCCCCTGGGAGCAGTACTTC. The chain carries TRBV7-8 and TRBJ2-7, with TRBD2 matching 8 bases. From germline, CDR1 is SGHVS and CDR2 FQNEAQ. With V trimmed by 2 bases and J by 7 bases, 10 bases remained unmatched. CDR3 size: 15 residues. Full variable domain (rest looked up from reference TRBV7-8 and TRBJ2-7): GAGVSQSPRYKVAKRGQDVALRCDPISGHVSLFWYQQALGQGPEFLTYFQNEAQLDKSGLPSDRFFAERPEGSVSTLKIQRTQQEDSAVYLCASSLRRGAPWEQYFGPGTRLTVT.

This CDR3 is CASSKKRYTMTHGGGNEQFF. The CDR3 DNA sequence: TGTGCCAGCAGCAAGAAAAGATATACTATGACCCACGGCGGAGGGAATGAGCAGTTCTTC. The chain has TRBV6-6 and TRBJ2-1; TRBD2 might be the D (6 bases). This CDR3 contains 20 residues. Germline V CDR1 and CDR2: MNHNY, SVGAGI (reference sequence). Between the trimmed V and J ends, which lost 6 bases and 7 bases, there was a span of 34 bases.

The chain links TRBV21-1 to TRBJ2-1; TRBD2 reflects the table's D call only, with no check against the DNA. TRBV21-1 is marked as a pseudogene. CDR3 length: 16 amino acids. The CDR3 DNA sequence: TGTGCCAGCAGTGCCCTGGAGGGGGGGCCGCACAATGAGCAGTTCTTC. This codes for CASSALEGGPHNEQFF.

The CDR3 here is CASSQDTISYEQYF. In nucleotides, the CDR3 is TGTGCCAGCAGCCAAGATACTATCTCCTACGAGCAGTACTTC. The rearrangement joins TRBV3-1 (or the pseudogene TRBV3-2) to TRBJ2-7; D call uncertain. CDR3 length equals 14 residues. The V end was cut by 0 bases, the J end by 0 bases, with 6 bases between. Germline loops: CDR1 LGHDT, CDR2 YNNKEL (reference sequence).

The chain has TRBV3-1 (or the pseudogene TRBV3-2) and TRBJ1-5, with a possible D match to TRBD1 (5 bases). V lost 3 bases and J lost 5, with 8 bases in between. Germline CDR1 is LGHDT and CDR2 is YNNKEL (reference sequence). The CDR3 is 13 amino acids. CDR3 sequence (DNA): TGTGCCAGCAGCCAGCGGGGGGATCAGCCCCAGCATTTT. Translation: CASSQRGDQPQHF.

CDR3 protein: CASKLRGQLNTEAFF. The CDR3, as DNA: TGTGCCAGCAAACTCCGGGGACAGTTGAACACTGAAGCTTTCTTT. The rearrangement links TRBV27 to TRBJ1-1, with TRBD1 matching 7 bases. CDR1 MNHEY and CDR2 SMNVEV come from the germline V gene (reference sequence). The V and J ends lost 7 bases and 0 bases, in that order; junction bases with no gene match: 8. This CDR3 spans 15 amino acids.